This T cell receptor (beta chain) emerged from a study of blood T cell repertoires in COVID-19. Study-wide context: There were acute and convalescent COVID-19 samples, and they came from the United States, Italy and Spain. T cells, B-cell-depleted T cells, or PBMCs supplied cDNA or gDNA.

V gave up 1 base and J gave up 5 bases, with 15 bases separating them. CDR3 length equals 16 residues. Germline loops: CDR1 LGHDT, CDR2 YNNKEL (reference sequence). As handled by the study authors: Estimated nucleated cell counts came from reference gene primer amplification. Repertoires were generated with immunoSEQ multiplex PCR, while TCRdb's copy carries only in-frame clones and drops some. The V and J calls and clone size are taken from that table; D and trimming were inferred from the DNA. Here the sample spans 150,000 to 200,000 clones, around 79% being singletons. The chain uses TRBV3-1 (or the pseudogene TRBV3-2) and TRBJ2-1; possibly TRBD2 for D (6 bases). The TCR sequence derives from a man in his fifties or sixties with active or convalescent COVID-19. Sequencing was performed on peripheral blood. The CDR3 reads CASSQVHGSSHNEQFF. In DNA, the CDR3 is TGTGCCAGCAGCCAAGTGCACGGGAGTAGCCACAATGAGCAGTTCTTC.